The 32 T cell receptor beta chains in this list originate from one sample, sequenced in a study of T cell repertoires in cytomegalovirus infection. Their antigens remain unidentified. TCRdb itself ran the reads through MiXCR, one entry per CDR3 protein. The table records 550,000 to 700,000 distinct CDR3 sequences, 40% of them present only once. The sample in question was cultured PBMCs, obtained from culture after CMV antigen stimulation. Receptors were obtained from a human donor in good health (CMV status not recorded). Some clones in this sample may be carry-over from other donors' samples.

This chain connects TRBV6-6 to TRBJ1-5; no clear D. V was trimmed by 5 bases and J by 9 bases, leaving 11 bases between them. CDR3 length: 12 residues. Looked up from germline, CDR1 is MNHNY and CDR2 is SVGAGI (reference sequence). CDR3 sequence reads: CASSDTGRPQHF. Here the CDR3 DNA reads TGTGCCAGCAGTGATACGGGGAGGCCCCAGCATTTT.

A remark on this clonotype: A read error may produce the germline difference seen at one junction end. The genes are TRBV7-4 and TRBJ1-4; D remains unclear. The germline V gene encodes CDR1 SGHVT and CDR2 SQSDAQ. The CDR3 covers 13 residues. The CDR3 reads CASSSTNNDKLFF. Written as DNA, the CDR3 is TGTGCCAGCAGCTCCACCAATAATGACAAACTGTTTTTT.

This clonotype was seen a few times. DNA of the CDR3: TGTGCCAGCAGCTTAGGGGACAGGGGCGCTGAAGCTTTCTTT. It specifies CASSLGDRGAEAFF. This sequence joins TRBV7-9 and TRBJ1-1, with TRBD1 matching 10 bases. This CDR3 has 14 amino acids. In germline, CDR1 is SEHNR, CDR2 FQNEAQ (reference sequence). V trimming: 1 base; J trimming: 6 bases; junction bases outside the gene matches: 2.

This chain uses TRBV2 with TRBJ2-7; D might be TRBD2 (6 bases). V dropped 6 bases and J dropped 0 bases, with 18 bases sitting between them. The CDR3 has 16 amino acids. CDR1 and CDR2 (germline): SNHLY, FYNNEI. The chain's CDR3 is CASRISRDGSSYEQYF. The CDR3 DNA reads as TGTGCCAGCAGGATATCACGGGACGGGAGCTCCTACGAGCAGTACTTC.

This chain uses TRBV18 with TRBJ2-3; 8 bases align to TRBD2. CDR3 length: 17 amino acids. Germline CDR1 reads KGHSH; CDR2 reads LQKENI. V lost 2 bases and J lost 1; bases outside the gene matches: 8. The CDR3, as DNA: TGTGCCAGCTCACCAACGGGAGGTAGCGGGGGCACAGATACGCAGTATTTT. As protein: CASSPTGGSGGTDTQYF.

This clonotype was seen repeatedly, ten times or more. Here the CDR3 reads CASSLRTGGWVETQYF. The CDR3 bases are TGTGCCAGCAGCCTGAGGACAGGGGGATGGGTGGAGACCCAGTACTTC. The chain combines TRBV7-2 with TRBJ2-5, with 10 nucleotides matching TRBD1. The CDR3 sequence is 16 residues long. CDR1 SGHTA and CDR2 FQGNSA come from the germline V gene. V shed 5 bases and J 5 bases; nucleotides not matched to a gene: 11. The full variable domain, in which reference TRBV7-2 and TRBJ2-5 provide the parts outside the CDR3, is GAGVSQSPSNKVTEKGKDVELRCDPISGHTALYWYRQSLGQGLEFLIYFQGNSAPDKSGLPSDRFSAERTGGSVSTLTIQRTQQEDSAVYLCASSLRTGGWVETQYFGPGTRLLVL.

The chain links TRBV7-6 to TRBJ1-1; possibly TRBD1 for D (5 bases). The CDR3 consists of 16 residues. CDR1 is SGHVS and CDR2 is FNYEAQ in the germline V gene. Trimming took 2 bases from V and 5 from J, leaving 18 bases between them. The CDR3 here is CASSLFPDPEGTEAFF. CDR3 nucleotide sequence: TGTGCCAGCAGCTTATTCCCTGACCCGGAGGGGACTGAAGCTTTCTTT. The variable domain in full, completed from reference TRBV7-6 and TRBJ1-1, reads GAGVSQSPRYKVTKRGQDVALRCDPISGHVSLYWYRQALGQGPEFLTYFNYEAQQDKSGLPNDRFSAERPEGSISTLTIQRTEQRDSAMYRCASSLFPDPEGTEAFFGQGTRLTVV.

This clonotype was recorded a few times. This chain joins TRBV12-5 and TRBJ1-6; D remains ambiguous. V was cut by 1 base and J by 7 bases, with 5 bases left in between. The CDR3 totals 13 residues. Germline-derived CDR1 and CDR2 are LGHNT and FRNRAP. CDR3 sequence (DNA): TGTGCTAGTGGTTTGGAGCTGAATTCACCCCTCCACTTT. Its translation is CASGLELNSPLHF.

A word on this clonotype: A much more abundant neighbour one base away suggests this may be a read error. This rearrangement joins TRBV7-2 to TRBJ2-5; D possibly corresponds to TRBD2 (5 bases). The CDR3 is 13 residues long. The V gene's germline CDR1 is SGHTA and CDR2 FQGNSA. V dropped 6 bases and J dropped 9 bases, with 17 bases sitting between them. DNA for the CDR3: TGTGCCAGCAGAACGGTAGATGGGGAGCCCCAGTACTTC. Protein: CASRTVDGEPQYF.

There are a few counts of this clonotype. V usage is TRBV6-2 or TRBV6-3 and J usage is TRBJ2-6, with D perhaps matching TRBD1 (5 bases). This CDR3 comprises 13 residues. Per germline, CDR1 MNHEY and CDR2 SVGEGT. V was pared by 8 bases and J by 2 bases, with 7 bases between. CDR3 sequence (DNA): TGTGCCAGCGGGGCGGCTGGGGCCAACGTCCTGACTTTC. Amino acid sequence: CASGAAGANVLTF.

The chain is built from TRBV10-3 and TRBJ2-5; D may be TRBD1 or TRBD2 (5 bases each). Trimming pared 6 bases from V and 4 bases from J, leaving 9 bases between. This CDR3 has 12 residues. CDR1 and CDR2 (germline): ENHRY, SYGVKD. In DNA, the CDR3 is TGTGCCATCAGCCCGGGGCCAGAGACCCAGTACTTC. Translation: CAISPGPETQYF.

The chain couples TRBV19 to TRBJ1-5; no clear D gene. The CDR3 contains 14 residues. The V and J ends lost 3 bases and 1 base respectively, with 7 bases between them. The V gene's germline CDR1 is LNHDA and CDR2 SQIVND (reference sequence). The CDR3 nucleotides read TGTGCCAGTAGTATTAGGGAAAGCAATCAGCCCCAGCATTTT. Amino acid sequence: CASSIRESNQPQHF. Variable domain in full (rest from reference TRBV19 and TRBJ1-5): DGGITQSPKYLFRKEGQNVTLSCEQNLNHDAMYWYRQDPGQGLRLIYYSQIVNDFQKGDIAEGYSVSREKKESFPLTVTSAQKNPTAFYLCASSIRESNQPQHFGDGTRLSIL.

The rearrangement links TRBV6-1 to TRBJ2-3, with 9 bases identical to TRBD2. V lost 3 bases and J lost 6; bases outside the gene matches: 7. CDR3 length equals 15 residues. Germline V gives CDR1 MNHNS, CDR2 SASEGT. The CDR3: CASSDASGGRDTQYF. The CDR3 DNA follows: TGTGCCAGCAGTGATGCCAGCGGGGGGAGGGATACGCAGTATTTT.

In this sample, this clonotype turned up a few times. The gene calls are TRBV7-2 and TRBJ2-7; 13 bases map to TRBD2. In germline, CDR1 is SGHTA, CDR2 FQGNSA. Unmatched junction bases numbered 4, after V lost 5 bases and J lost 3 bases. This CDR3 has 15 residues. CDR3 loop: CASSLGTSGIYEQYF. CDR3 DNA: TGTGCCAGCAGCCTAGGGACTAGCGGGATCTACGAGCAGTACTTC.

The chain links TRBV7-1 to TRBJ1-2; D remains unclear. TRBV7-1 is classed as an ORF, of uncertain function. Between the trimmed V and J ends, which lost 10 bases and 6 bases, there was a span of 12 bases. The CDR3 contains 11 residues. CDR3 protein: CAIKTGDGYTF. The CDR3 region has the DNA TGTGCCATCAAAACCGGGGATGGCTACACCTTC.

The chain employs TRBV5-1 and TRBJ2-7; D unresolved. V lost 2 bases to trimming and J lost 4 bases, with 10 bases between them. CDR1 and CDR2 from the germline V gene are SGHRS and YFSETQ. This CDR3 has 13 amino acids. The CDR3 region is CASSLRPQYEQYF. For the CDR3, the DNA is TGCGCCAGCAGCTTAAGGCCACAATACGAGCAGTACTTC.

A word on this clonotype: A junction boundary mismatches the germline segment, possibly from a read error. The CDR3 sequence: CASSFAGGTGNTIYF. The CDR3 DNA is TGTGCCAGCAGCTTTGCCGGGGGGACTGGAAACACCATATATTTT. The chain joins TRBV5-3 to TRBJ1-3, with a possible D match to TRBD1 (5 bases). TRBV5-3 is an ORF; its function is uncertain. The CDR3 length is 15 residues.

V and J are TRBV20-1 and TRBJ2-5; no clear D. The CDR3 length is 15 residues. The germline gives CDR1 DFQATT, CDR2 SNEGSKA (reference sequence). With 0 bases removed from V and 0 bases from J, the gap between germline ends came to 11 bases. CDR3 in DNA: TGCAGTGCTAGAGATCCCCGACACAACCAAGAGACCCAGTACTTC. Protein sequence: CSARDPRHNQETQYF.

This chain links TRBV6-2 or TRBV6-3 with TRBJ2-3, with a possible D match to TRBD2 (5 bases). This CDR3 is built from 16 residues. Germline V gene lookup returns CDR1 MNHEY and CDR2 SVGEGT. The germline V and J ends were trimmed by 6 bases and 0 bases, with 16 bases remaining between them. The CDR3 spells CASSPLATPSTDTQYF. In nucleotides, the CDR3 is TGTGCCAGCAGCCCCCTAGCTACACCTAGCACAGATACGCAGTATTTT.

The chain employs TRBV7-3 and TRBJ1-5; maybe TRBD1 (6 bases). The germline V gene encodes CDR1 SGHTA and CDR2 FQGTGA. The CDR3 loop spans 12 amino acids. V lost 2 bases and J lost 11, with 10 bases in between. This CDR3 reads CASSLGGAAQHF. The DNA for the CDR3 is TGTGCCAGCAGCTTAGGGGGGGCGGCCCAGCATTTT. Full variable domain (missing parts from reference TRBV7-3 and TRBJ1-5): GAGVSQTPSNKVTEKGKYVELRCDPISGHTALYWYRQSLGQGPEFLIYFQGTGAADDSGLPNDRFFAVRPEGSVSTLKIQRTERGDSAVYLCASSLGGAAQHFGDGTRLSIL.

This clonotype was observed at least ten times. This chain joins TRBV7-2 and TRBJ1-1, with 8 bases lining up with TRBD1. Losses at the gene ends were 5 bases for V and 2 bases for J; bases not matched to a gene: 13. The V gene's germline CDR1 is SGHTA and CDR2 FQGNSA. The CDR3 has 17 amino acids. The CDR3, as DNA: TGTGCCAGCAGCCGAGGAGGGGGGACAGGCTCAAACACTGAAGCTTTCTTT. Translation: CASSRGGGTGSNTEAFF.

The gene calls are TRBV6-1 and TRBJ2-7; tentatively, D is TRBD2 (5 bases). CDR3 length: 13 amino acids. V lost 7 bases to trimming and J lost 3 bases, with 13 bases between them. Germline-derived CDR1 and CDR2 are MNHNS and SASEGT. CDR3: CASTRNRDYEQYF. The CDR3 bases are TGTGCCAGCACCAGAAATCGGGACTACGAGCAGTACTTC.

This clonotype was seen a few times. The chain joins TRBV19 to TRBJ1-2, with 10 bases aligning to TRBD1. CDR1 is LNHDA, CDR2 SQIVND, per germline (reference sequence). The CDR3 contains 16 residues. With 3 bases clipped from V and 4 bases from J, the junction kept 8 bases outside the gene matches. The CDR3, as DNA: TGTGCCAGTAGTATGCGGGGACAGGGGAGGCCCTATGGCTACACCTTC. It yields the protein CASSMRGQGRPYGYTF.

This chain uses TRBV7-2 with TRBJ2-1; 7 bases align to TRBD2. The CDR3 loop spans 17 amino acids. Trimming took 5 bases from V and 9 from J; bases not matched to a gene: 19. Looked up from germline, CDR1 is SGHTA and CDR2 is FQGNSA. This CDR3 reads CASSRRRVRDYHREQFF. The CDR3 nucleotides read TGTGCCAGCAGCCGCCGGAGGGTCCGGGACTATCATCGTGAGCAGTTCTTC.

The chain combines TRBV19 with TRBJ1-5, with 10 bases that match TRBD1. The CDR3 covers 16 residues. Germline-derived CDR1 and CDR2 are LNHDA and SQIVND (reference sequence). V shed 6 bases and J 9 bases; nucleotides not matched to a gene: 14. As DNA, the CDR3 is TGTGCCAGTAGCCTGCGACAGGGGGCCGTTCACCTGCCCCAGCATTTT. This gives the protein CASSLRQGAVHLPQHF.

This clonotype was recorded a few times. The genes are TRBV28 and TRBJ1-2; 11 nucleotides line up with TRBD1. Germline loops: CDR1 MDHEN, CDR2 SYDVKM. J was trimmed by 5 bases and V by 4 bases; bases with no gene match: 15. This CDR3 comprises 18 residues. The CDR3 bases are TGTGCCAGCAGTTCTACCGGGACAGGGGGTTCATGGCTATATGGCTACACCTTC. Its protein is CASSSTGTGGSWLYGYTF.

The rearrangement uses TRBV19 and TRBJ1-2, with D hard to call. Germline V gives CDR1 LNHDA, CDR2 SQIVND (reference sequence). V lost 6 bases and J lost 5, with 16 bases in between. This CDR3 contains 14 residues. The CDR3 bases are TGTGCCAGTAGCCCACAGCTACACTTTTATGGCTACACCTTC. Its protein product is CASSPQLHFYGYTF.

This clonotype was seen a few times. This chain links TRBV19 with TRBJ1-2, with D possibly TRBD1 on 5 matching bases. The CDR3 spans 18 residues. CDR1 is LNHDA, CDR2 SQIVND, per germline (reference sequence). V gave up 6 bases and J gave up 0 bases, with 23 bases separating them. In DNA form, the CDR3 reads TGTGCCAGTAGCCCCGCCGGGGCCTTACCTAGAACTAACTATGGCTACACCTTC. Its translation: CASSPAGALPRTNYGYTF.

This chain connects TRBV2 to TRBJ2-7; TRBD1 agrees at 10 bases. The CDR3 contains 15 residues. CDR1 and CDR2 (germline): SNHLY, FYNNEI. Trimming cost V 6 bases and J 4 bases; bases outside gene matches: 9. The CDR3 DNA reads as TGTGCCAGCAGCGCACCCGGGACAGGGGAGTACGAGCAGTACTTC. Translation gives CASSAPGTGEYEQYF.

Only one count was recorded for this clonotype. The CDR3 DNA sequence: TGTGCCAGCAGCTTAGCCCCCGACCTATACGAGCAGTACTTC. Translated: CASSLAPDLYEQYF. The gene calls are TRBV7-4 and TRBJ2-7; D gene uncertain. V was cut by 0 bases and J by 4 bases, with 10 bases left in between. The CDR3 runs 14 residues. Germline V gene sequence: CDR1 SGHVT, CDR2 SQSDAQ. Complete variable domain (other parts from reference TRBV7-4 and TRBJ2-7): GAGVSQSPRYKVAKRGRDVALRCDSISGHVTLYWYRQTLGQGSEVLTYSQSDAQRDKSGRPSGRFSAERPERSVSTLKIQRTEQGDSAVYLCASSLAPDLYEQYFGPGTRLTVT.

The rearrangement joins TRBV7-2 to TRBJ1-5, with D perhaps matching TRBD1 (5 bases). CDR1 is SGHTA and CDR2 is FQGNSA in the germline V gene. V was pared by 5 bases and J by 7 bases, with 18 bases between. The CDR3 loop spans 15 amino acids. The CDR3 DNA follows: TGTGCCAGCAGCATCCGGGGGGGGTTGGAACAGCCCCAGCATTTT. It is translated as CASSIRGGLEQPQHF.

This clonotype was seen more than once but under ten times. V usage is TRBV12-3 or TRBV12-4 and J usage is TRBJ1-3; possibly TRBD1 for D (5 bases). Trimming took off 2 bases at V and 4 bases at J, with 9 bases between the two ends. The CDR3 covers 14 residues. CDR3 loop: CASSLRGYGNTIYF. The CDR3 bases are TGTGCCAGCAGTTTACGGGGGTACGGAAACACCATATATTTT.